The rows below give T cell receptor beta chains drawn from one sample of a study of naive and memory T cell subsets. TCRdb reanalysed the UMI-ligation and nested PCR reads using MiXCR and keeps one entry per CDR3 protein. The profile covers under 35,000 distinct CDR3 sequences, with about 6.2% appearing a single time and roughly 3.3% taken by the ten largest. The sample was skin, taken from a tuberculin skin test site. These receptors came from an adult in good health. Both conserved end residues are part of each CDR3. Fields, in order: clone size, D gene, J gene, V gene, CDR3 protein, CDR3 DNA. D genes are given only for firm matches. Some rows have no size entry. The others give once, few or many, or a class for an expanded clone.

abundance: many; d_gene: TRBD2; j_gene: TRBJ2-7; v_gene: TRBV7-2; CDR3aa: CASSLVGTSGGAAPEQYF; CDR3nt: TGTGCCAGCAGCTTAGTTGGGACTAGCGGGGGGGCCGCCCCCGAGCAGTACTTC
abundance: many; d_gene: TRBD2; j_gene: TRBJ2-7; v_gene: TRBV6-6; CDR3aa: CASSYHLLAGGSYEQYF; CDR3nt: TGTGCCAGCAGTTATCACCTACTAGCGGGGGGCTCCTACGAGCAGTACTTC
abundance: few; d_gene: NA; j_gene: TRBJ1-3; v_gene: TRBV20-1; CDR3aa: CSARAARSSGNTIYF; CDR3nt: TGCAGTGCTAGAGCCGCGCGTAGCTCTGGAAACACCATATATTTT
abundance: many; d_gene: TRBD1; j_gene: TRBJ2-4; v_gene: TRBV19; CDR3aa: CASGTGGNVQYF; CDR3nt: TGTGCCTCAGGGACAGGGGGCAACGTTCAGTACTTC
abundance: many; d_gene: TRBD2; j_gene: TRBJ2-7; v_gene: TRBV10-3; CDR3aa: CAISDSGGTSGYEQYF; CDR3nt: TGTGCCATCAGTGATTCCGGGGGGACTAGCGGCTACGAGCAGTACTTC
abundance: many; d_gene: TRBD1; j_gene: TRBJ1-1; v_gene: TRBV25-1; CDR3aa: CASSERGLTEAFF; CDR3nt: TGTGCCAGCAGTGAGAGGGGGCTCACTGAAGCTTTCTTT
abundance: NA; d_gene: NA; j_gene: TRBJ1-5; v_gene: TRBV6-5; CDR3aa: CASSYSRSASNQPQHF; CDR3nt: TGTGCCAGCAGTTACTCGAGGTCGGCAAGCAATCAGCCCCAGCATTTT
abundance: few; d_gene: NA; j_gene: TRBJ2-1; v_gene: TRBV7-6; CDR3aa: CASSLSVGGPNNEQFF; CDR3nt: TGTGCCAGCAGCTTATCGGTCGGGGGGCCTAACAATGAGCAGTTCTTC
abundance: NA; d_gene: NA; j_gene: TRBJ2-1; v_gene: TRBV3-1; CDR3aa: CASSRDGPQFF; CDR3nt: TGTGCCAGCAGCCGTGATGGGCCGCAGTTCTTC
abundance: few; d_gene: NA; j_gene: TRBJ1-2; v_gene: TRBV10-3; CDR3aa: CAISVLTELDYTF; CDR3nt: TGTGCCATCAGTGTCTTAACGGAACTGGACTACACCTTC
abundance: many; d_gene: NA; j_gene: TRBJ2-1; v_gene: TRBV29-1; CDR3aa: CSVGVALYNEQFF; CDR3nt: TGCAGCGTTGGGGTAGCGCTATACAATGAGCAGTTCTTC
abundance: NA; d_gene: TRBD1; j_gene: TRBJ2-3; v_gene: TRBV20-1; CDR3aa: CSARDRDSTDTQYF; CDR3nt: TGCAGTGCTAGGGACAGGGACAGCACAGATACGCAGTATTTT
abundance: NA; d_gene: NA; j_gene: TRBJ1-1; v_gene: TRBV29-1; CDR3aa: CSVAAVGGQNTEAFF; CDR3nt: TGCAGCGTCGCCGCTGTAGGGGGTCAGAACACTGAAGCTTTCTTT
abundance: many; d_gene: NA; j_gene: TRBJ2-5; v_gene: TRBV5-1; CDR3aa: CASSPGSGSETQYF; CDR3nt: TGCGCCAGCAGCCCCGGGTCAGGTAGTGAGACCCAGTACTTC
abundance: many; d_gene: NA; j_gene: TRBJ1-2; v_gene: TRBV6-5; CDR3aa: CASSSAGGFANYGYTF; CDR3nt: TGTGCCAGCAGCTCTGCGGGGGGATTCGCTAACTATGGCTACACCTTC
abundance: NA; d_gene: TRBD1; j_gene: TRBJ1-1; v_gene: TRBV20-1; CDR3aa: CSANGPGQGVAFF; CDR3nt: TGCAGTGCTAACGGCCCGGGGCAGGGGGTAGCTTTCTTT
abundance: many; d_gene: NA; j_gene: TRBJ2-2; v_gene: TRBV27; CDR3aa: CASSSVWTGELFF; CDR3nt: TGTGCCAGCAGTTCGGTTTGGACCGGGGAGCTGTTTTTT
abundance: many; d_gene: NA; j_gene: TRBJ1-6; v_gene: TRBV6-6; CDR3aa: CASSLGSGSNSPLHF; CDR3nt: TGTGCCAGCAGTTTAGGATCCGGGTCCAATTCACCCCTCCACTTT
abundance: few; d_gene: TRBD2; j_gene: TRBJ2-3; v_gene: TRBV6-1; CDR3aa: CASSDRTSGGTDTQYF; CDR3nt: TGTGCCAGCAGTGACCGGACTAGCGGTGGCACAGATACGCAGTATTTT
abundance: many; d_gene: NA; j_gene: TRBJ2-1; v_gene: TRBV29-1; CDR3aa: CSVAGAAGNEQFF; CDR3nt: TGCAGCGTTGCCGGGGCAGCTGGCAATGAGCAGTTCTTC
abundance: NA; d_gene: TRBD1; j_gene: TRBJ1-1; v_gene: TRBV2; CDR3aa: CASRRQGSPYFNTEAFF; CDR3nt: TGTGCCAGCAGACGACAGGGTTCCCCATACTTTAACACTGAAGCTTTCTTT
abundance: many; d_gene: TRBD1; j_gene: TRBJ2-1; v_gene: TRBV7-9; CDR3aa: CASSLDRGDNEQFF; CDR3nt: TGTGCCAGCAGCTTGGACAGGGGGGACAATGAGCAGTTCTTC
abundance: many; d_gene: NA; j_gene: TRBJ2-7; v_gene: TRBV12-3/TRBV12-4; CDR3aa: CASSFGPLSYEQYF; CDR3nt: TGTGCCAGCAGTTTTGGACCCCTCTCCTACGAGCAGTACTTC
abundance: many; d_gene: NA; j_gene: TRBJ1-2; v_gene: TRBV20-1; CDR3aa: CSASPPDYGYTF; CDR3nt: TGCAGTGCTAGCCCCCCGGACTATGGCTACACCTTC
abundance: medium-sized; d_gene: NA; j_gene: TRBJ2-3; v_gene: TRBV4-1; CDR3aa: CASSQEPSGGTDTQYF; CDR3nt: TGCGCCAGCAGCCAAGAACCCTCCGGAGGCACAGATACGCAGTATTTT
abundance: many; d_gene: TRBD2; j_gene: TRBJ2-5; v_gene: TRBV12-3/TRBV12-4; CDR3aa: CASSRTSVVETQYF; CDR3nt: TGTGCCAGCAGTCGGACTAGCGTAGTAGAGACCCAGTACTTC
abundance: few; d_gene: NA; j_gene: TRBJ1-2; v_gene: TRBV29-1; CDR3aa: CSAELAGAGGDGYTF; CDR3nt: TGCAGCGCTGAACTGGCAGGGGCGGGGGGTGATGGCTACACCTTC
abundance: many; d_gene: NA; j_gene: TRBJ2-1; v_gene: TRBV5-1; CDR3aa: CASRLIGGSSYNEQFF; CDR3nt: TGCGCCAGCAGGTTGATTGGGGGGAGCTCCTACAATGAGCAGTTCTTC